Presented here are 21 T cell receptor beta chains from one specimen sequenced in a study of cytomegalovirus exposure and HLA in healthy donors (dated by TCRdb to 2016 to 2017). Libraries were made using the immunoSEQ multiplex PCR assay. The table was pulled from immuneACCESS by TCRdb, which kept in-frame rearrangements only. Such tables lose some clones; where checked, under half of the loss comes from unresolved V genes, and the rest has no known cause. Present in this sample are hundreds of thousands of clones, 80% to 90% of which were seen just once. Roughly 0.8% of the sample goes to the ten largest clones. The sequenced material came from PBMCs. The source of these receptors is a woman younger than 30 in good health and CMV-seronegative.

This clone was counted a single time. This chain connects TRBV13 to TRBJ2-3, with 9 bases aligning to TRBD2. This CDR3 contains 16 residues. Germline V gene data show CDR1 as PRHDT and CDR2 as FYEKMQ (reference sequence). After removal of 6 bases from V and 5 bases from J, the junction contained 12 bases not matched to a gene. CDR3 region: CASRSSAGGPEDTQYF. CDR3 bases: TGTGCCAGCAGGTCCTCCGCGGGAGGGCCCGAAGATACGCAGTATTTT.

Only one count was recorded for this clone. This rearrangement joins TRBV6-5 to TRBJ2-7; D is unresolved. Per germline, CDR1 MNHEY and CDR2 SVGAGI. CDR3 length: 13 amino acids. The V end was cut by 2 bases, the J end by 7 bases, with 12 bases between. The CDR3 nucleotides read TGTGCCAGCAGTTACCCTGGAGCCCCAGAGCAGTACTTC. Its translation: CASSYPGAPEQYF.

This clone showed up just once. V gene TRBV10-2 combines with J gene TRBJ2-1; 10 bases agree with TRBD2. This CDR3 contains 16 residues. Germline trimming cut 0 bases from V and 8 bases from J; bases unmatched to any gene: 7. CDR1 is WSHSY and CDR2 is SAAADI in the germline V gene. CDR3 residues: CASSESGVAGGYEQFF. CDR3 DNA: TGCGCCAGCAGTGAGTCCGGGGTAGCGGGAGGTTATGAGCAGTTCTTC.

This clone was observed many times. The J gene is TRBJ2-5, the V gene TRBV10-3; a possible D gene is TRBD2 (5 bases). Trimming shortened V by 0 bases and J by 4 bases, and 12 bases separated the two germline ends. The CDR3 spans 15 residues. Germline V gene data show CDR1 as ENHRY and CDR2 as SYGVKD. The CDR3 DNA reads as TGTGCCATCAGTGAGTCAACTAGTGAGGGAGAGACCCAGTACTTC. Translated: CAISESTSEGETQYF.

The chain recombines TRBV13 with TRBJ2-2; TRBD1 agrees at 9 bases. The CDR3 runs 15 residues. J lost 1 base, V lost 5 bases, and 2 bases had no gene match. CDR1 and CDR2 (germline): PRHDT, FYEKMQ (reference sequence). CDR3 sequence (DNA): TGTGCCAGCAGCCCGACAGGGGGGAACACCGGGGAGCTGTTTTTT. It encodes CASSPTGGNTGELFF.

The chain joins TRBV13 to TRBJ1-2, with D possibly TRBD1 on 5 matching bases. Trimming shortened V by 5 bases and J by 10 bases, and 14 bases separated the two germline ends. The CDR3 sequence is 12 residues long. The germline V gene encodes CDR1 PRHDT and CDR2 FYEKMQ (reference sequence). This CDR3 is CASSLRGRAYTF. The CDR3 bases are TGTGCCAGCAGCCTACGGGGGAGGGCCTACACCTTC. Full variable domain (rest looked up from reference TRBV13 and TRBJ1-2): AAGVIQSPRHLIKEKRETATLKCYPIPRHDTVYWYQQGPGQDPQFLISFYEKMQSDKGSIPDRFSAQQFSDYHSELNMSSLELGDSALYFCASSLRGRAYTFGSGTRLTVV.

The CDR3 region is CASSARGTEAFF. CDR3 bases: TGTGCCAGCAGTGCAAGGGGGACTGAAGCTTTCTTT. The chain links TRBV6-1 to TRBJ1-1, with D perhaps matching TRBD1 (6 bases). The germline V gene encodes CDR1 MNHNS and CDR2 SASEGT. This CDR3 region has 12 residues. The V end lost 4 bases, the J end lost 5 bases, and 8 bases lay between the germline ends.

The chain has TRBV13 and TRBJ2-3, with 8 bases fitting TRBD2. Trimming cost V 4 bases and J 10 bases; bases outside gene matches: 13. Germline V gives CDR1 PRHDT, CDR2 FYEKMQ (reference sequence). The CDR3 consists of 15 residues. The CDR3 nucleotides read TGTGCCAGCAGCTCCCAAGCGGGAGCCCTCCCGGCGCAGTATTTT. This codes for CASSSQAGALPAQYF.

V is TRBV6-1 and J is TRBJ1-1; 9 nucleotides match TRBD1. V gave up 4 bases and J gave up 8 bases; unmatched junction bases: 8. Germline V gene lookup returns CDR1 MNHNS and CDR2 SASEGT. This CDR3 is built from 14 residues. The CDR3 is CASSGGDRDPEAFF. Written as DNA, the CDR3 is TGTGCCAGCAGTGGGGGGGACAGGGACCCCGAAGCTTTCTTT.

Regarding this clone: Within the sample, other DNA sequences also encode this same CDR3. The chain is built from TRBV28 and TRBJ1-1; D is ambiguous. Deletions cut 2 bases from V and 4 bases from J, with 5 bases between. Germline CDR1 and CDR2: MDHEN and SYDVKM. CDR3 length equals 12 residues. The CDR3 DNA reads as TGTGCCAGCAGTTTACGGGGCACTGAAGCTTTCTTT. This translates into CASSLRGTEAFF.

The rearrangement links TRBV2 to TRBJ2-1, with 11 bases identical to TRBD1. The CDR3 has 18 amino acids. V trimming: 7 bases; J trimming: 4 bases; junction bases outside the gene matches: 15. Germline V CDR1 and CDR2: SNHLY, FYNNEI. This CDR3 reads CASILGTGGFEGYNEQFF. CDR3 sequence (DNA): TGTGCCAGCATCTTAGGGACAGGGGGTTTTGAGGGGTACAATGAGCAGTTCTTC.

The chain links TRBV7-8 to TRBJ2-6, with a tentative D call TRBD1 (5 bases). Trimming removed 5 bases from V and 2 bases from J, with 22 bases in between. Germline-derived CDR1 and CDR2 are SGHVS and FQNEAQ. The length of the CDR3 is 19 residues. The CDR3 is CASSPQGRTTSTGANVLTF. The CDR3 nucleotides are TGTGCCAGCAGCCCTCAGGGCCGAACTACTTCGACTGGGGCCAACGTCCTGACTTTC. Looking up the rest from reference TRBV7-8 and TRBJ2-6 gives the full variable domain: GAGVSQSPRYKVAKRGQDVALRCDPISGHVSLFWYQQALGQGPEFLTYFQNEAQLDKSGLPSDRFFAERPEGSVSTLKIQRTQQEDSAVYLCASSPQGRTTSTGANVLTFGAGSRLTVL.

The CDR3 is CSVQGTSNYGYTF. CDR3 nucleotide sequence: TGCAGCGTTCAGGGGACGTCTAACTATGGCTACACCTTC. The chain carries TRBV29-1 and TRBJ1-2; a possible D gene is TRBD1 (6 bases). CDR1 and CDR2 from the germline V gene are SQVTM and ANQGSEA. The V end was cut by 5 bases, the J end by 0 bases, with 10 bases between. The CDR3 consists of 13 residues.

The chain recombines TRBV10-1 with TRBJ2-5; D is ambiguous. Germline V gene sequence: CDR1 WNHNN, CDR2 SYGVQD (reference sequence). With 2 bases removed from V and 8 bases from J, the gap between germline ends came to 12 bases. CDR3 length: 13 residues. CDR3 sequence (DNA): TGCGCCAGCAGTGAGAGTAGCCGTCGCACCCAGTACTTC. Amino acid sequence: CASSESSRRTQYF.

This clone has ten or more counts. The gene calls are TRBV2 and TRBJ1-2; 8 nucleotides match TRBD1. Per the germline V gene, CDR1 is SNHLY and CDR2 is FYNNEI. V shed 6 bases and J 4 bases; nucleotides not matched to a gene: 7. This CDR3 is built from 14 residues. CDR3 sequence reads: CASSSDRGGYGYTF. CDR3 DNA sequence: TGTGCCAGCAGCTCTGACAGGGGAGGCTATGGCTACACCTTC.

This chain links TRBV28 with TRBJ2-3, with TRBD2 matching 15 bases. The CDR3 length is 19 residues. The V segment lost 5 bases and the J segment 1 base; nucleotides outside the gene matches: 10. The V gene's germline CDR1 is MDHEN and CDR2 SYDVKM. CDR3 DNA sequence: TGTGCCAGCAGTAGCGGACTAGCGGGGGGGCCGTCGGGCACAGATACGCAGTATTTT. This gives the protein CASSSGLAGGPSGTDTQYF.

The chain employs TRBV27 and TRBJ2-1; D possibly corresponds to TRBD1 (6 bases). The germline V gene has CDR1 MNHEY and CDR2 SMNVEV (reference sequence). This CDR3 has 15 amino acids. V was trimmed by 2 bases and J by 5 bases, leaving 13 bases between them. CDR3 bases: TGTGCCAGCAGTTTAGGGCAGGGGACCAACAATGAGCAGTTCTTC. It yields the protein CASSLGQGTNNEQFF.

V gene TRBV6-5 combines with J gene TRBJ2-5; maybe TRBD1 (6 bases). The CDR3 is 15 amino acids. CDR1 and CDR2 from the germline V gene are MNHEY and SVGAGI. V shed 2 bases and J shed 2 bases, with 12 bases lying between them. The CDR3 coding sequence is TGTGCCAGCAGTTACAACAGGGCGATACAAGAGACCCAGTACTTC. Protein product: CASSYNRAIQETQYF.

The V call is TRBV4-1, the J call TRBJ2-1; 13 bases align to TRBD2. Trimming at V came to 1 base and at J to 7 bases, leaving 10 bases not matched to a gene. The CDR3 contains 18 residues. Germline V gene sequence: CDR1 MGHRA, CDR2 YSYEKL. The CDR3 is CASSQVKTSGGAQNEQFF. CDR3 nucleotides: TGCGCCAGCAGCCAAGTCAAAACTAGCGGGGGGGCCCAGAATGAGCAGTTCTTC.

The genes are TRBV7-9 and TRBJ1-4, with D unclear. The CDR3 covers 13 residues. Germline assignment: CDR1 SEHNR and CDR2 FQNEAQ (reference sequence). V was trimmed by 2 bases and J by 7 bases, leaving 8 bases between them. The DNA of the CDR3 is TGTGCCAGCAGCTTACGTACAACTGAAAAACTGTTTTTT. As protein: CASSLRTTEKLFF.

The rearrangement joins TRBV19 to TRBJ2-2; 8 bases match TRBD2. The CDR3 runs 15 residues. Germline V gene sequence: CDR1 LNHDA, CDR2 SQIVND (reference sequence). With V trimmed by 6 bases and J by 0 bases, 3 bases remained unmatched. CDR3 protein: CASRLSGANTGELFF. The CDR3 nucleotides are TGTGCCAGTAGACTTAGCGGGGCGAACACCGGGGAGCTGTTTTTT. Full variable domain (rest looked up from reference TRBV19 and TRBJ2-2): DGGITQSPKYLFRKEGQNVTLSCEQNLNHDAMYWYRQDPGQGLRLIYYSQIVNDFQKGDIAEGYSVSREKKESFPLTVTSAQKNPTAFYLCASRLSGANTGELFFGEGSRLTVL.